The 22 T cell receptor beta chains in this list originate from one sample, sequenced in a study of patients and donors after allogeneic stem cell transplantation (dated by TCRdb to 2019 to 2021). Preparation of the library involved RT-PCR. The instrument given in TCRdb is NextSeq 550. TCRdb passed the public sequencing reads through fastp at Q25 and MiXCR, retaining productive beta sequences. CDR3 protein sequences are deduplicated, and each keeps its most common genes and DNA. The sample table records 150,000 to 200,000 distinct CDR3 sequences; 24% of these occur just once. Roughly 27% of the sample comes from the top ten. The sample consisted of blood, either unsorted or a sorted T cell fraction (not recorded which). Every receptor here comes from a human donor who was either an allogeneic HSCT recipient or a stem cell or donor lymphocyte infusion donor (not recorded which). It is not recorded whose cells these are; they may come from a transplant donor.

This clonotype was found a few times. The rearrangement joins TRBV12-3 or TRBV12-4 to TRBJ2-7; D is possibly TRBD1 or TRBD2 (5 bases each). This CDR3 spans 14 amino acids. Between the trimmed V and J ends, which lost 2 bases and 4 bases, there was a span of 12 bases. The DNA of the CDR3 is TGTGCCAGCAGTTTACTGGGGGAGATGTACGAGCAGTACTTC. Encoded protein: CASSLLGEMYEQYF.

This chain uses TRBV12-3 or TRBV12-4 with TRBJ1-5; D perhaps matches TRBD1 (5 bases). This CDR3 is 12 amino acids long. The V end lost 6 bases, the J end lost 5 bases, and 8 bases lay between the germline ends. As DNA, the CDR3 is TGTGCCAGCAGGCAGGGTTATCAGCCCCAGCATTTT. Its protein is CASRQGYQPQHF.

The table lists this clonotype with a few counts. The chain has TRBV30 and TRBJ1-4, with D perhaps TRBD1 (6 bases). CDR1 GTSNPN and CDR2 SVGIG come from the germline V gene (reference sequence). Trimming removed 0 bases from V and 7 bases from J, with 12 bases in between. The CDR3 sequence is 14 residues long. CDR3 in amino acids: CAWSVQGLGEKLFF. In DNA, the CDR3 is TGTGCCTGGAGTGTACAGGGTTTGGGTGAAAAACTGTTTTTT.

This clonotype appeared a few times. This chain uses TRBV6-5 with TRBJ1-1; TRBD1 is a possible D gene (5 bases). This CDR3 contains 17 residues. Germline V gene data show CDR1 as MNHEY and CDR2 as SVGAGI. V was pared by 0 bases and J by 4 bases, with 18 bases between. The CDR3 reads CASSYSIPGSVSTEAFF. The CDR3 nucleotides are TGTGCCAGCAGTTACTCGATCCCAGGGAGTGTAAGCACTGAAGCTTTCTTT.

The chain is built from TRBV10-3 and TRBJ2-1; 11 bases line up with TRBD1. There are 16 residues in the CDR3. V was pared by 3 bases and J by 7 bases, with 8 bases of the junction left unmatched. Germline values: CDR1 ENHRY, CDR2 SYGVKD. The CDR3 loop reads CAISEPTGQGGNEQFF. CDR3 bases: TGTGCCATCAGTGAACCGACGGGACAGGGGGGAAATGAGCAGTTCTTC.

This CDR3 is CASSHKAGSDQETQYF. DNA for the CDR3: TGTGCCAGCAGTCACAAAGCAGGTAGCGACCAAGAGACCCAGTACTTC. The chain employs TRBV7-9 and TRBJ2-5, with a tentative D call TRBD2 (5 bases). Per the germline V gene, CDR1 is SEHNR and CDR2 is FQNEAQ (reference sequence). The CDR3 sequence is 16 residues long. Trimming left V 6 bases short and J 0 bases short, with 17 bases between.

The sample holds a few counts of this clonotype. The rearrangement links TRBV30 to TRBJ1-4; no definite D call. V was trimmed by 2 bases and J by 1 base, leaving 8 bases between them. Germline V gene sequence: CDR1 GTSNPN, CDR2 SVGIG (reference sequence). This CDR3 spans 14 amino acids. The CDR3 here is CAWSYPGTNEKLFF. The DNA for the CDR3 is TGTGCCTGGAGTTATCCGGGAACTAATGAAAAACTGTTTTTT.

V usage is TRBV11-1 and J usage is TRBJ2-1; 10 bases are a match to TRBD1. V gave up 7 bases and J gave up 5 bases; unmatched junction bases: 5. Germline loops: CDR1 SGHAT, CDR2 FQDESV (reference sequence). The length of the CDR3 is 14 residues. CDR3: CASTWDRGNNEQFF. CDR3 in DNA: TGTGCCAGCACCTGGGACAGGGGAAACAATGAGCAGTTCTTC.

This clonotype was seen many times. V gene TRBV12-3 or TRBV12-4 combines with J gene TRBJ1-4; D is undetermined. Trimming left V 7 bases short and J 8 bases short, with 11 bases between. CDR3 length equals 12 residues. CDR3 in DNA: TGTGCCAGCAACACCTTGGGGGAAAAACTGTTTTTT. Protein: CASNTLGEKLFF.

This clonotype was recorded a few times. The chain employs TRBV5-1 and TRBJ2-3; D is undetermined. The CDR3 consists of 14 residues. Trimming shortened V by 1 base and J by 6 bases, and 12 bases separated the two germline ends. CDR1 SGHRS and CDR2 YFSETQ come from the germline V gene. This CDR3 is CASSLSGILDTQYF. As DNA, the CDR3 is TGCGCCAGCAGCTTGTCAGGCATTTTGGATACGCAGTATTTT.

The CDR3 sequence: CSASGTGSGEQYF. The CDR3 region has the DNA TGCAGTGCTAGTGGGACAGGATCAGGTGAGCAGTACTTC. V usage is TRBV20-1 and J usage is TRBJ2-7, with 8 positions matching TRBD1. The CDR3 consists of 13 residues. V trimming: 3 bases; J trimming: 7 bases; junction bases outside the gene matches: 8. Germline CDR1 reads DFQATT; CDR2 reads SNEGSKA (reference sequence).

V and J are TRBV3-1 and TRBJ2-3; perhaps TRBD1 as D (5 bases). The CDR3 has 16 residues. V was pared by 0 bases and J by 3 bases, with 13 bases between. Germline V gene lookup returns CDR1 LGHDT and CDR2 YNNKEL (reference sequence). The CDR3 protein is CASSQDADKGTDTQYF. For the CDR3, the DNA is TGTGCCAGCAGCCAAGATGCGGACAAAGGAACAGATACGCAGTATTTT.

The V call is TRBV4-1, the J call TRBJ2-2, with 8 bases matching TRBD1. The CDR3 is 18 residues long. Losses at the gene ends were 5 bases for V and 0 bases for J; bases not matched to a gene: 11. Germline CDR1 MGHRA, CDR2 YSYEKL. The CDR3, as DNA: TGCGCCAGCAGCACGCGACAGGGGCGAATCACGAACACCGGGGAGCTGTTTTTT. It specifies CASSTRQGRITNTGELFF.

This chain connects TRBV7-9 to TRBJ2-1; a weak D match, TRBD1 (6 bases). CDR1 and CDR2 from the germline V gene are SEHNR and FQNEAQ (reference sequence). Trimming left V 2 bases short and J 6 bases short, with 11 bases between. The CDR3 consists of 14 residues. The CDR3, as DNA: TGTGCCAGCAGCTTAACCTCAGGGGCCAATGAGCAGTTCTTC. Its translation: CASSLTSGANEQFF.

To note about this clonotype: The junction and the germline gene differ at one end; a read error may be behind it. This chain connects TRBV3-1 to TRBJ1-2; D is uncertain. The V gene's germline CDR1 is LGHDT and CDR2 YNNKEL (reference sequence). The CDR3 is 15 amino acids. The CDR3 sequence: CASSHLGLPNYAYTF. The CDR3 coding sequence is TGTGCCAGCAGCCACTTGGGATTACCTAACTATGCCTACACCTTC.

Only a few counts were recorded for this clonotype. The V gene is TRBV5-1, the J gene TRBJ2-7; unclear D gene. CDR3 length: 13 amino acids. Germline loops: CDR1 SGHRS, CDR2 YFSETQ. V lost 0 bases and J lost 3, with 7 bases in between. This CDR3 reads CASSLVPGYEQYF. CDR3 bases: TGCGCCAGCAGCTTGGTTCCTGGCTACGAGCAGTACTTC.

This clonotype has only a few counts. The rearrangement joins TRBV6-5 to TRBJ1-4; D is unresolved. The CDR3 is 14 residues long. V was pared by 5 bases and J by 8 bases, with 15 bases between. Germline CDR1 MNHEY, CDR2 SVGAGI. CDR3 amino acids: CASSNVYPGEKLFF. In nucleotides, the CDR3 is TGTGCCAGCAGTAACGTATATCCGGGGGAAAAACTGTTTTTT.

The chain uses TRBV20-1 and TRBJ1-1; TRBD1 might be the D (5 bases). The germline V and J ends were trimmed by 2 bases and 6 bases, with 10 bases remaining between them. The CDR3 loop spans 12 amino acids. From germline, CDR1 is DFQATT and CDR2 SNEGSKA (reference sequence). CDR3 sequence reads: CSARSWGPEAFF. CDR3 DNA sequence: TGCAGTGCTAGAAGTTGGGGCCCTGAAGCTTTCTTT.

This clonotype was seen a few times. This sequence joins TRBV7-6 and TRBJ1-1; D is ambiguous. CDR1 SGHVS and CDR2 FNYEAQ come from the germline V gene. The CDR3 is 12 residues long. Trimming shortened V by 6 bases and J by 1 base, and 6 bases separated the two germline ends. Here the CDR3 DNA reads TGTGCCAGCAGGAGCCCGAACACTGAAGCTTTCTTT. This gives the protein CASRSPNTEAFF.

The chain carries TRBV29-1 and TRBJ1-1, with D unresolved. This CDR3 has 13 amino acids. Trimming cost V 0 bases and J 1 base, with 6 bases left between them. Germline-derived CDR1 and CDR2 are SQVTM and ANQGSEA. The CDR3 sequence is CSVEDLENTEAFF. The CDR3, as DNA: TGCAGCGTTGAAGATCTGGAGAACACTGAAGCTTTCTTT.

V gene TRBV4-1 combines with J gene TRBJ2-7, with unresolved D. This CDR3 has 16 amino acids. Germline-derived CDR1 and CDR2 are MGHRA and YSYEKL. Trimming shortened V by 1 base and J by 0 bases, and 13 bases separated the two germline ends. This CDR3 reads CASSQGERLPSYEQYF. CDR3 DNA sequence: TGCGCCAGCAGCCAAGGGGAACGGCTACCCTCCTACGAGCAGTACTTC.

This clonotype has a count of ten or more. DNA of the CDR3: TGTGCCAGCAGATCCTGGGGTCGGTACACTTCACCCCTCCACTTT. Translating it yields CASRSWGRYTSPLHF. The chain couples TRBV7-9 to TRBJ1-6; D is ambiguous. The CDR3 is 15 amino acids. V was pared by 6 bases and J by 9 bases, with 18 bases between. CDR1 is SEHNR and CDR2 is FQNEAQ in the germline V gene (reference sequence).